This is a list of T cell receptor beta chains from one sample in a study of a mutant IDH1 vaccine in newly diagnosed glioma. Libraries were prepared by immunoSEQ multiplex PCR; TCRdb keeps only in-frame clonotypes and omits some of them. The sample contains approximately 100,000 clones, around nine tenths of which appear only once. The specimen comprised PBMCs, sampled from a glioma patient treated with radiotherapy, temozolomide or both. The receptors derive from a woman aged 45-65 years with glioma. Each CDR3 is given with its conserved first and last residue.

V	J	CDR3
TRBV14	TRBJ2-7	CASSRLALSEQYF
TRBV7-9	TRBJ1-1	CASSLAPTGSMNTEAFF
TRBV7-9	TRBJ2-5	CASSPQATDQYF
TRBV6-1	TRBJ2-7	CASNAQGGTYEQYF
TRBV10-3	TRBJ2-7	CAISDSKGQYF
TRBV27	TRBJ2-2	CASSLQIYGELFF
TRBV6-5	TRBJ2-1	CASSSRGEYVEQFF
TRBV5-1	TRBJ2-1	CASRDSRTIDNEQFF
TRBV30	TRBJ1-1	CAWSTGDTEAFF
TRBV5-3	TRBJ2-1	CARSLVGCTSGSGDEQFF
TRBV2	TRBJ1-2	CASSAHGYTF
TRBV28	TRBJ2-3	CASSTPGTDTQYF
TRBV6-6	TRBJ1-1	CASSHVSEAFF
TRBV5-5	TRBJ2-7	CASSLGTGTASAEQYF
TRBV29-1	TRBJ2-1	CSVGSGNEQFF
TRBV19	TRBJ2-2	CASRSTSGGATGELFF
TRBV28	TRBJ2-5	CASRTGTGYQETQYF
TRBV7-9	TRBJ1-1	CASSLVGGGSMNTEAFF
TRBV10-2	TRBJ1-1	CASSEASGHKNTEAFF
TRBV4-1	TRBJ2-3	CASSQVAGVGTDTQYF
TRBV7-9	TRBJ2-5	CASSPYADPGETQYF
TRBV27	TRBJ2-7	CASSLTGTGGEQYF
TRBV19	TRBJ2-7	CASSLSGGYEQYF
TRBV5-1	TRBJ1-4	CASSFWGRAEKLFF
TRBV4-1	TRBJ2-2	CASSQSPRLAGGPAGELFF
TRBV6-1	TRBJ2-5	CASSERRGQETQYF
TRBV4-2	TRBJ1-4	CASSPGQGAEGGEKLFF
TRBV27	TRBJ2-3	CASRPSSFDTQYF
TRBV5-6	TRBJ2-1	CASSLVGRNEQFF
TRBV5-1	TRBJ2-7	CASTGFGEQYF
TRBV7-9	TRBJ2-1	CASSRGLAGVSYNEQFF
TRBV6-1	TRBJ2-2	CASSVQNTGELFF
TRBV9	TRBJ2-1	CASSVSRASGRSYNEQFF
TRBV5-1	TRBJ2-7	CASSLRGAGEQYF
TRBV9	TRBJ2-5	CASSPRDWQSETQYF
TRBV9	TRBJ2-3	CASSTRRSGGTDTQYF
TRBV2	NA	CASNCLGGSSCSSYEQYF
TRBV5-1	TRBJ1-2	CASSWDRAELNGYTF
TRBV30	TRBJ2-7	CAWSVVRSYEQYF
TRBV5-1	TRBJ2-2	CASSFLAGSNTGELFF
TRBV15	TRBJ1-4	CATSRVGPANEKLFF
TRBV25-1	TRBJ2-7	CASSRGTGSVGEQYF
TRBV4-1	TRBJ2-1	CASSQGKARTRGGDNEQFF
TRBV5-1	TRBJ2-5	CASRPPEADTQYF
TRBV9	TRBJ2-1	CASSPQGGLAQFF
TRBV18	TRBJ1-1	CASSPRQGFMNTEAFF
TRBV5-8	TRBJ2-5	CASSSSGAQQETQYF
TRBV27	TRBJ2-3	CASSLQVTSTDTQYF
TRBV7-9	TRBJ1-3	CASSRDRVVGNTIYF
TRBV6-5	TRBJ2-3	CASSYRGLAADTQYF
TRBV5-6	TRBJ2-3	CASSLAGREFTDTQYF
TRBV28	TRBJ1-1	CASSFRQGRVSTEAFF
TRBV20-1	TRBJ2-3	CSANTQYF
TRBV29-1	TRBJ1-5	CSAKGSANQPQHF
TRBV28	TRBJ1-2	CASSSLTGLYGYTF
TRBV27	TRBJ2-7	CASSKPGGTNEQYF
TRBV7-8	TRBJ1-1	CASTPLSRGTEAFF
TRBV7-9	TRBJ1-1	CASSRTGIGTEAFF
TRBV6-6	TRBJ1-5	CASSGTDQPQHF